One sample yielded the 28 T cell receptor beta chains listed below, sequenced in a study of T cell responses to AZD1222 COVID-19 vaccine. Sequencing used immunoSEQ multiplex PCR; TCRdb keeps in-frame clones, though not all of them. The data hold 120,000 to 150,000 clones, with 88% observed a single time. Sequencing used peripheral blood, obtained 28 days after the second dose of the MenACWY control vaccine. Receptors were obtained from an adult who received the MenACWY meningococcal vaccine as a control.

The chain combines TRBV27 with TRBJ1-1; unclear D gene. The CDR3 sequence is 13 residues long. Looked up from germline, CDR1 is MNHEY and CDR2 is SMNVEV (reference sequence). Trimming removed 3 bases from V and 4 bases from J, with 9 bases in between. The DNA for the CDR3 is TGTGCCAGCAGTTTGAGGGTCGGCACTGAAGCTTTCTTT. This sequence encodes CASSLRVGTEAFF.

This chain uses TRBV3-1 (or the pseudogene TRBV3-2) with TRBJ1-1; possibly TRBD1 for D (5 bases). V was cut by 4 bases and J by 5 bases, with 14 bases left in between. The germline CDR1 and CDR2 sequences are LGHDT and YNNKEL (reference sequence). CDR3 length equals 14 residues. This chain's CDR3 is CASSLTQGKTEAFF. DNA of the CDR3: TGTGCCAGCAGCCTAACCCAGGGTAAAACTGAAGCTTTCTTT.

This clone was seen just once. This chain joins TRBV7-3 and TRBJ2-3; D possibly corresponds to TRBD2 (6 bases). Trimming stripped 2 bases from V and 3 bases from J, with 6 bases between. This CDR3 has 13 residues. Germline lookup yields CDR1 SGHTA and CDR2 FQGTGA. DNA for the CDR3: TGTGCCAGCAGCTTAGGGGGGACAGATACGCAGTATTTT. Translating it yields CASSLGGTDTQYF.

The J gene is TRBJ1-2, the V gene TRBV3-1 (or the pseudogene TRBV3-2); the D is unclear. Deletions cut 1 base from V and 0 bases from J, with 12 bases between. CDR1 is LGHDT and CDR2 is YNNKEL in the germline V gene (reference sequence). The length of the CDR3 is 16 residues. The DNA for the CDR3 is TGTGCCAGCAGCCAAGGGAGCGGCACCGCTAACTATGGCTACACCTTC. Translating it yields CASSQGSGTANYGYTF.

The gene calls are TRBV15 and TRBJ1-2, with D maybe TRBD1 (5 bases). CDR1 and CDR2 from the germline V gene are LNHNV and YYDKDF (reference sequence). The CDR3 sequence is 15 residues long. The V gene lost 0 bases and the J gene lost 6 bases, with 14 bases spanning the gap. The CDR3 region is CATSREGAGLHGYTF. The CDR3 DNA is TGTGCCACCAGCAGAGAGGGAGCAGGGTTGCATGGCTACACCTTC.

The chain uses TRBV12-5 and TRBJ2-3; weak D call: TRBD2 (5 bases). With 8 bases removed from V and 6 bases from J, the gap between germline ends came to 12 bases. From germline, CDR1 is LGHNT and CDR2 FRNRAP. This CDR3 has 12 residues. The DNA of the CDR3 is TGTGCTAGTAGCACAACGGGGGATACGCAGTATTTT. Translated: CASSTTGDTQYF.

The J gene is TRBJ2-1, the V gene TRBV5-1; 8 bases line up with TRBD2. With 0 bases clipped from V and 10 bases from J, the junction kept 3 bases outside the gene matches. The germline V gene has CDR1 SGHRS and CDR2 YFSETQ. This CDR3 contains 13 residues. The CDR3 nucleotides are TGCGCCAGCAGCTTGGTCCCGGGAGGGGAGCAGTTCTTC. This translates into CASSLVPGGEQFF.

V gene TRBV27 combines with J gene TRBJ2-7; 7 positions match TRBD1. The trim removed 3 bases at V and 4 bases at J, leaving 9 bases unmatched. The germline gives CDR1 MNHEY, CDR2 SMNVEV (reference sequence). CDR3 size: 15 residues. For the CDR3, the DNA is TGTGCCAGCAGTTTTACAGGGGCGGGCGATTACGAGCAGTACTTC. Its protein is CASSFTGAGDYEQYF.

This sequence joins TRBV6-2 or TRBV6-3 and TRBJ1-1; D not certain. V was trimmed by 0 bases and J by 10 bases, leaving 15 bases between them. In germline, CDR1 is MNHEY, CDR2 SVGEGT. The CDR3 consists of 14 residues. Here the CDR3 reads CASSYSRTGFRAFF. In DNA form, the CDR3 reads TGTGCCAGCAGTTACTCGAGGACGGGGTTTCGAGCTTTCTTT.

The chain combines TRBV7-2 with TRBJ2-3; 8 bases agree with TRBD1. Germline CDR1 is SGHTA and CDR2 is FQGNSA. The CDR3 has 15 amino acids. Trimming cost V 2 bases and J 5 bases; bases outside gene matches: 6. CDR3 loop: CASSLQTGAGDTQYF. The CDR3 nucleotides are TGTGCCAGCAGCTTACAGACAGGGGCGGGAGATACGCAGTATTTT.

This clone came up a few times. This chain uses TRBV7-8 with TRBJ2-3; no firm D call. CDR3 length: 14 residues. The germline V gene encodes CDR1 SGHVS and CDR2 FQNEAQ. V dropped 1 base and J dropped 4 bases, with 9 bases sitting between them. CDR3 nucleotide sequence: TGTGCCAGCAGCTTAGTGATTCCTCCAGATACGCAGTATTTT. This sequence encodes CASSLVIPPDTQYF.

The V and J genes are TRBV29-1 and TRBJ2-3; no definite D call. The V gene lost 6 bases and the J gene lost 3 bases, with 10 bases spanning the gap. The CDR3 runs to 12 residues. Germline values: CDR1 SQVTM, CDR2 ANQGSEA. CDR3 residues: CSVAPRTDTQYF. The CDR3 bases are TGCAGCGTGGCCCCCCGGACAGATACGCAGTATTTT.

The chain employs TRBV7-2 and TRBJ2-7; possibly TRBD1 or TRBD2 for D (5 bases each). Trimming took 5 bases from V and 2 from J, leaving 19 bases between them. The CDR3 extends over 16 amino acids. Germline V lookup: CDR1 SGHTA, CDR2 FQGNSA. The CDR3 nucleotides read TGTGCCAGCAGCGGCGCTACCGGGACGGAAACCTACGAGCAGTACTTC. It codes for CASSGATGTETYEQYF. The full variable domain, completed using reference TRBV7-2 and TRBJ2-7, is GAGVSQSPSNKVTEKGKDVELRCDPISGHTALYWYRQSLGQGLEFLIYFQGNSAPDKSGLPSDRFSAERTGGSVSTLTIQRTQQEDSAVYLCASSGATGTETYEQYFGPGTRLTVT.

The chain joins TRBV11-3 to TRBJ2-3, with D possibly matching TRBD1 (6 bases). The CDR3 extends over 14 amino acids. V lost 5 bases to trimming and J lost 5 bases, with 14 bases between them. Germline V gene sequence: CDR1 SGHNT, CDR2 YENEEA. The CDR3 is CASSPLQGQDTQYF. CDR3 DNA: TGTGCCAGCAGCCCCCTACAGGGTCAAGATACGCAGTATTTT.

The chain's CDR3 is CASSFEGGGPADTQYF. The DNA for the CDR3 is TGCGCCAGCAGCTTTGAGGGCGGGGGGCCCGCAGATACGCAGTATTTT. The rearrangement uses TRBV5-1 and TRBJ2-3, with TRBD2 matching 8 bases. There are 16 residues in the CDR3. Germline V lookup: CDR1 SGHRS, CDR2 YFSETQ. The V and J ends lost 2 bases and 4 bases, in that order; junction bases with no gene match: 9.

V is TRBV7-2 and J is TRBJ2-3; TRBD2 aligns across 11 bases. The germline V gene encodes CDR1 SGHTA and CDR2 FQGNSA. This CDR3 has 16 amino acids. The V segment lost 4 bases and the J segment 3 bases; nucleotides outside the gene matches: 6. In DNA, the CDR3 is TGTGCCAGCAGCTCCCGACTAGCGGGAAGTACAGATACGCAGTATTTT. Protein product: CASSSRLAGSTDTQYF.

The J gene is TRBJ2-1, the V gene TRBV5-1; TRBD2 matches at 9 bases. The CDR3 is 16 amino acids. Germline CDR1 reads SGHRS; CDR2 reads YFSETQ. The J segment lost 2 bases and the V segment lost 0 bases, leaving 3 bases of the junction unmatched. The CDR3 DNA sequence: TGCGCCAGCAGCTTGGTGGCGGGAGGGCCCTACAATGAGCAGTTCTTC. This codes for CASSLVAGGPYNEQFF. The whole variable domain, filled in from reference TRBV5-1 and TRBJ2-1, reads KAGVTQTPRYLIKTRGQQVTLSCSPISGHRSVSWYQQTPGQGLQFLFEYFSETQRNKGNFPGRFSGRQFSNSRSEMNVSTLELGDSALYLCASSLVAGGPYNEQFFGPGTRLTVL.

A single count supports this clone. The rearrangement uses TRBV7-2 and TRBJ2-3; D not certain. Germline values: CDR1 SGHTA, CDR2 FQGNSA. Between the trimmed V and J ends, which lost 0 bases and 0 bases, there was a span of 4 bases. The CDR3 runs to 14 residues. The CDR3 loop is CASSLADSTDTQYF. CDR3 in DNA: TGTGCCAGCAGCTTAGCAGACAGCACAGATACGCAGTATTTT.

This chain uses TRBV21-1 with TRBJ1-1; the table gives TRBD1 as D, unverified against the DNA. TRBV21-1 has pseudogene status. The CDR3 has 11 residues. The CDR3 DNA reads as TGTGCCCTGCACATGAACACTGAAGCTTTCTTT. As protein: CALHMNTEAFF.

The chain carries TRBV2 and TRBJ1-2; no clear D gene. V gave up 4 bases and J gave up 4 bases, with 13 bases separating them. Germline assignment: CDR1 SNHLY and CDR2 FYNNEI. CDR3 length: 14 amino acids. The CDR3 loop is CASSVLMSGYGYTF. DNA for the CDR3: TGTGCCAGCAGTGTTTTAATGTCCGGCTATGGCTACACCTTC.

This clone was counted once. The CDR3 sequence is CASSLRDLTGELFF. The CDR3 bases are TGTGCCAGCAGTTTACGGGATTTAACCGGGGAGCTGTTTTTT. This chain joins TRBV28 and TRBJ2-2; D possibly corresponds to TRBD2 (5 bases). V shed 2 bases and J shed 5 bases, with 9 bases lying between them. Germline CDR1 MDHEN, CDR2 SYDVKM. The CDR3 is made up of 14 amino acids.

The rearrangement links TRBV7-3 to TRBJ2-1; no definite D call. The CDR3 extends over 14 amino acids. Germline assignment: CDR1 SGHTA and CDR2 FQGTGA. Trimming pared 5 bases from V and 6 bases from J, leaving 14 bases between. The CDR3 reads CASSLGRSGNEQFF. DNA of the CDR3: TGTGCCAGCAGCCTGGGCCGCTCGGGCAATGAGCAGTTCTTC.

The chain has TRBV7-2 and TRBJ2-7; tentative D call: TRBD1 (6 bases). This CDR3 is built from 14 residues. The germline V and J ends were trimmed by 4 bases and 2 bases, with 12 bases remaining between them. CDR1 SGHTA and CDR2 FQGNSA come from the germline V gene. The CDR3 protein is CASSSDRGTYEQYF. DNA for the CDR3: TGTGCCAGCAGCTCGGACAGAGGAACCTACGAGCAGTACTTC.

The chain is built from TRBV4-3 and TRBJ1-6, with D possibly matching TRBD1 (5 bases). Germline V gene data show CDR1 as LGHNA and CDR2 as YSLEER. CDR3 length: 16 residues. V was cut by 0 bases and J by 5 bases, with 11 bases left in between. In DNA, the CDR3 is TGCGCCAGCAGCCAAGACGGCAGGGCGAATAATTCACCCCTCCACTTT. This gives the protein CASSQDGRANNSPLHF.

The V and J genes are TRBV18 and TRBJ1-2, with D possibly matching TRBD1 (5 bases). This CDR3 is 13 amino acids long. Deletions cut 2 bases from V and 3 bases from J, with 7 bases between. CDR1 KGHSH and CDR2 LQKENI come from the germline V gene. CDR3 in amino acids: CASSPTGDYGYTF. The CDR3 DNA sequence: TGTGCCAGCTCACCAACGGGGGACTATGGCTACACCTTC.

The chain combines TRBV5-1 with TRBJ1-1, with unresolved D. The length of the CDR3 is 13 residues. V was pared by 2 bases and J by 2 bases, with 7 bases between. Germline lookup yields CDR1 SGHRS and CDR2 YFSETQ. As DNA, the CDR3 is TGCGCCAGCAGCTTAGTAATAAACACTGAAGCTTTCTTT. Amino acids: CASSLVINTEAFF.

The chain employs TRBV11-3 and TRBJ2-5, with TRBD2 matching over 11 bases. The germline V gene has CDR1 SGHNT and CDR2 YENEEA. J gave up 3 bases and V 4 bases, and 4 bases lay outside the gene matches. CDR3 size: 15 residues. The CDR3 DNA sequence: TGTGCCAGCAGCTATAGCGGGAGGGCGGAAGAGACCCAGTACTTC. Its translation: CASSYSGRAEETQYF.

The CDR3 nucleotides read TGTGCCAGCAGCTTACACAGCACAGATACGCAGTATTTT. Translated, it gives CASSLHSTDTQYF. This chain connects TRBV7-3 to TRBJ2-3; no firm D call. Trimming left V 2 bases short and J 0 bases short, with 3 bases between. This CDR3 is 13 amino acids long. Germline assignment: CDR1 SGHTA and CDR2 FQGTGA.